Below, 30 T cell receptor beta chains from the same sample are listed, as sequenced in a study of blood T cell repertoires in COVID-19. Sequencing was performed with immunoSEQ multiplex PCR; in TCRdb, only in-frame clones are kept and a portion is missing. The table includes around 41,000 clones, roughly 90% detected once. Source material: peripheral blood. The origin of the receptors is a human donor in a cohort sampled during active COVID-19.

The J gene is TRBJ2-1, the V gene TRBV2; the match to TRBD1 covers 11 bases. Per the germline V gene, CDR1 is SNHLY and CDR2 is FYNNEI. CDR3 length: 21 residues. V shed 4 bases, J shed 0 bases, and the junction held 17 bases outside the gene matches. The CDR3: CASSVGGDRGNVWLSYNEQFF. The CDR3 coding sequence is TGTGCCAGCAGTGTCGGAGGGGACAGGGGGAATGTTTGGCTCTCCTACAATGAGCAGTTCTTC. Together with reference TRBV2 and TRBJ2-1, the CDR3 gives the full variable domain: EPEVTQTPSHQVTQMGQEVILRCVPISNHLYFYWYRQILGQKVEFLVSFYNNEISEKSEIFDDQFSVERPDGSNFTLKIRSTKLEDSAMYFCASSVGGDRGNVWLSYNEQFFGPGTRLTVL.

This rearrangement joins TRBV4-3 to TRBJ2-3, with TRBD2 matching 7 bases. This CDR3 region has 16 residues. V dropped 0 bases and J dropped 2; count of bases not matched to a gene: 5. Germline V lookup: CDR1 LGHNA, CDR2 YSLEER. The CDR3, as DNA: TGCGCCAGCAGCCAAGACGCTAGCGGACACACAGATACGCAGTATTTT. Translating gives CASSQDASGHTDTQYF.

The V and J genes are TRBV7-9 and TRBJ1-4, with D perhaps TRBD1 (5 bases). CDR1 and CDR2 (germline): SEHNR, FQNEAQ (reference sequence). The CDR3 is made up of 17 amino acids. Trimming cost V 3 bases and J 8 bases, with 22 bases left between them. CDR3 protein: CASSFTTGDWSREKLFF. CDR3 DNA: TGTGCCAGCAGCTTTACCACCGGGGACTGGAGTAGGGAAAAACTGTTTTTT.

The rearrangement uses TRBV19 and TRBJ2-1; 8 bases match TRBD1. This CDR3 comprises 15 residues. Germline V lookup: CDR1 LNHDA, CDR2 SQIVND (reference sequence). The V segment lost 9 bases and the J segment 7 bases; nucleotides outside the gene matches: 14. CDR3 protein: CASLKQGGPQNEQFF. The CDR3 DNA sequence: TGTGCCAGCCTCAAACAGGGGGGACCACAAAATGAGCAGTTCTTC.

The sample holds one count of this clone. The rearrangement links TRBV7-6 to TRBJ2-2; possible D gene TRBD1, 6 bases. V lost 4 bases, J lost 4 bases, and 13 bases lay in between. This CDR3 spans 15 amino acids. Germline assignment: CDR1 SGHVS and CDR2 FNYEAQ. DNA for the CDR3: TGTGCCAGCAGCTCCACAGGGTTAGGCACCGGGGAGCTGTTTTTT. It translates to CASSSTGLGTGELFF.

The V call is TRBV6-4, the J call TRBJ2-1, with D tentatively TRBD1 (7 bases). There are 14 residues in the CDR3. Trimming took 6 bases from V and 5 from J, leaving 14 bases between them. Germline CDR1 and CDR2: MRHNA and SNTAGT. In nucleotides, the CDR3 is TGTGCCAGCAGCCCAGGGGGGACCCACAATGAGCAGTTCTTC. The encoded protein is CASSPGGTHNEQFF.

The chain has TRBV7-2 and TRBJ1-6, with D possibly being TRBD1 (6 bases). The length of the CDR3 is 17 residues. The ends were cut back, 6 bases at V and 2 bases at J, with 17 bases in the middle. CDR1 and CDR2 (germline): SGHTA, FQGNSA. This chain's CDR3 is CASRDNRVSPYNSPLHF. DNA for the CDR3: TGTGCCAGCAGAGATAACAGGGTTAGCCCCTATAATTCACCCCTCCACTTT.

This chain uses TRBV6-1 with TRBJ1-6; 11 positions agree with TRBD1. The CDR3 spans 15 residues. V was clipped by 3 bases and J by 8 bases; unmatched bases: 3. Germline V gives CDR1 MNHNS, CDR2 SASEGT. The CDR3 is CASSDGTGGHSPLHF. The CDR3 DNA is TGTGCCAGCAGTGATGGGACAGGGGGACATTCACCCCTCCACTTT.

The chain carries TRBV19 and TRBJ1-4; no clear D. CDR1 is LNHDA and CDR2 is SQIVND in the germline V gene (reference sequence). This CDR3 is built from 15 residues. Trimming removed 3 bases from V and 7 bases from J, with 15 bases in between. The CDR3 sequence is CASSIQRVSREKLFF. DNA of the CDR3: TGTGCCAGTAGTATTCAGAGGGTGTCGCGTGAAAAACTGTTTTTT. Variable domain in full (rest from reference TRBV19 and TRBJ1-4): DGGITQSPKYLFRKEGQNVTLSCEQNLNHDAMYWYRQDPGQGLRLIYYSQIVNDFQKGDIAEGYSVSREKKESFPLTVTSAQKNPTAFYLCASSIQRVSREKLFFGSGTQLSVL.

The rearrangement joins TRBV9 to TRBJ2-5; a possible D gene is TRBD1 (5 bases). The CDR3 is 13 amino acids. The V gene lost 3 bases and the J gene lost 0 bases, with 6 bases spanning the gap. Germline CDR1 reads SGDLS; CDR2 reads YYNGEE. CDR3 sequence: CASSDRYQETQYF. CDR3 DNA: TGTGCCAGCAGCGACAGGTACCAAGAGACCCAGTACTTC.

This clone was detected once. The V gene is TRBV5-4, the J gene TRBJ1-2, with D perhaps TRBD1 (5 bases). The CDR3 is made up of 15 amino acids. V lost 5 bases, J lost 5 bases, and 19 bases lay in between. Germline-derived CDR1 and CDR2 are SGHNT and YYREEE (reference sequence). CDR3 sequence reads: CASRRGTAGPYGYTF. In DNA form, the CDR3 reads TGTGCCAGCAGGCGGGGGACTGCTGGCCCGTATGGCTACACCTTC.

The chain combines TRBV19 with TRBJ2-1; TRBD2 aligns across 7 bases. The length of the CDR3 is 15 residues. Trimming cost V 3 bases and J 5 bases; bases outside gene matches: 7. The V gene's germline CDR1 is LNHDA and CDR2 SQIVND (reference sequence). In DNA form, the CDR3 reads TGTGCCAGTAGTATTTGGCTAGCGGCTGACAATGAGCAGTTCTTC. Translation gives CASSIWLAADNEQFF.

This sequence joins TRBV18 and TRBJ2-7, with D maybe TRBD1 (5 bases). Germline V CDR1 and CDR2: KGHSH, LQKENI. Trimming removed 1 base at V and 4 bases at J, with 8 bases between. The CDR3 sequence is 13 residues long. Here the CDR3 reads CASSPRAGYEQYF. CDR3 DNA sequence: TGTGCCAGCTCACCACGGGCAGGGTACGAGCAGTACTTC.

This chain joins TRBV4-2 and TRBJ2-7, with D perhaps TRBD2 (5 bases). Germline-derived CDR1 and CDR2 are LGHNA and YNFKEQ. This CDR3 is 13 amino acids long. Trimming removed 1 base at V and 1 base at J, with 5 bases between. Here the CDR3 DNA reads TGTGCCAGCAGCCAAGGCGGGTCCTACGAGCAGTACTTC. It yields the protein CASSQGGSYEQYF.

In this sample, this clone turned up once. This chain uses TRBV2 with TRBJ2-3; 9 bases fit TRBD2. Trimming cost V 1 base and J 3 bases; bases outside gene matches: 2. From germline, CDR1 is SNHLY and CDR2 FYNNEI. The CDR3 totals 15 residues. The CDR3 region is CASSEGLAATDTQYF. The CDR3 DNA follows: TGTGCCAGCAGTGAAGGACTAGCGGCGACAGATACGCAGTATTTT.

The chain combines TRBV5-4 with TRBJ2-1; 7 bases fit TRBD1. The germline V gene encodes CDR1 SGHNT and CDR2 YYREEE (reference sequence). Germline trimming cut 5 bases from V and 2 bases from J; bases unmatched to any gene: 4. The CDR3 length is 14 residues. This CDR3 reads CASSSQGAYNEQFF. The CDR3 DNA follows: TGTGCCAGCAGTTCCCAGGGGGCCTACAATGAGCAGTTCTTC.

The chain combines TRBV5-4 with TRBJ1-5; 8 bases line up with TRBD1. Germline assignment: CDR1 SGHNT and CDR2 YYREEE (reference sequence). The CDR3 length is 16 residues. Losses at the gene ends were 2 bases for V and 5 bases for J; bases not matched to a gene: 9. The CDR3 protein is CASSFRTGRKYQPQHF. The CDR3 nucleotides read TGTGCCAGCAGCTTTCGGACAGGGAGGAAGTATCAGCCCCAGCATTTT.

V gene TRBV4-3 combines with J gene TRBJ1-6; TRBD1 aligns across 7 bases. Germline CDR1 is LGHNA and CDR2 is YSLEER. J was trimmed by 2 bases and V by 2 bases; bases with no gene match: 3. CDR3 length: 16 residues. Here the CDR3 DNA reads TGCGCCAGCAGCCAAAACAGGGGCGCCTATAATTCACCCCTCCACTTT. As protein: CASSQNRGAYNSPLHF.

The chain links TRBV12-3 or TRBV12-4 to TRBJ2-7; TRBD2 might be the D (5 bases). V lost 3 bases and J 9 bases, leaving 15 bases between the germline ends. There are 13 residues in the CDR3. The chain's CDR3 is CASSFGSSIGQYF. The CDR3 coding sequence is TGTGCCAGCAGTTTCGGGTCTAGCATCGGGCAGTACTTC.

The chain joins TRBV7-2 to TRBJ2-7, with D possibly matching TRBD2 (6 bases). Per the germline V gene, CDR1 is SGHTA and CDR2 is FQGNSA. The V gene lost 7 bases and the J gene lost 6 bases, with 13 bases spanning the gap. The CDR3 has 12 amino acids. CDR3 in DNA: TGTGCCAGCATAGGGCTCGGGGGCGAGCAGTACTTC. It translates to CASIGLGGEQYF.

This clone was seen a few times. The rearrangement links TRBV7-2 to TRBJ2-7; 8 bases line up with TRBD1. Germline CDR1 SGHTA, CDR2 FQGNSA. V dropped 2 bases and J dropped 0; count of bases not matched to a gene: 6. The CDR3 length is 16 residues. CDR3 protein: CASSLTTGDSSYEQYF. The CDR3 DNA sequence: TGTGCCAGCAGCTTAACGACAGGGGATAGCTCCTACGAGCAGTACTTC.

The CDR3 bases are TGTGCCAGCAGTTACTCTACAGGGGGCTTCTACGAGCAGTACTTC. Amino acids: CASSYSTGGFYEQYF. The chain joins TRBV6-2 or TRBV6-3 to TRBJ2-7, with 9 bases aligning to TRBD1. Germline assignment: CDR1 MNHEY and CDR2 SVGEGT. V trimming: 0 bases; J trimming: 3 bases; junction bases outside the gene matches: 3. The length of the CDR3 is 15 residues.

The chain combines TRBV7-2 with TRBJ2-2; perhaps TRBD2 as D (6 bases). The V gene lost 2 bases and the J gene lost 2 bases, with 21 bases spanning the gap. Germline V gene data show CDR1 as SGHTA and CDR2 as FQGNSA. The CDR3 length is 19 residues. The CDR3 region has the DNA TGTGCCAGCAGCTTAAGACCGACCTTGGTTGGGACTAACACCGGGGAGCTGTTTTTT. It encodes CASSLRPTLVGTNTGELFF.

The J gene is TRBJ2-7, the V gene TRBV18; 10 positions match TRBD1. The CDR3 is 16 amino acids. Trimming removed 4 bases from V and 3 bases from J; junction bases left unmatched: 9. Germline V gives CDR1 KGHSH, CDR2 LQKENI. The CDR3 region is CASSRTSGQGSYEQYF. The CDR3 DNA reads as TGTGCCAGCTCACGAACCTCGGGACAGGGGAGCTACGAGCAGTACTTC.

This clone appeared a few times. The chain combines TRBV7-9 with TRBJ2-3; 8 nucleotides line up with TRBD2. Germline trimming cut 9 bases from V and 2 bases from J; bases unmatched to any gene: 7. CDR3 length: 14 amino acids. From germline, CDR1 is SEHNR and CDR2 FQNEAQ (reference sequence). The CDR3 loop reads CARRGSGDTDTQYF. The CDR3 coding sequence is TGTGCCAGGAGGGGTAGCGGGGACACAGATACGCAGTATTTT.

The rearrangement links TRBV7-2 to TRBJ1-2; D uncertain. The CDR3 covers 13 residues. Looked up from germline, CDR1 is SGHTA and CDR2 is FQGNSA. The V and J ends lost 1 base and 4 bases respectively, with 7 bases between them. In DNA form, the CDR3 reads TGTGCCAGCAGCTTAGTCAGAAGCTATGGCTACACCTTC. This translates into CASSLVRSYGYTF.

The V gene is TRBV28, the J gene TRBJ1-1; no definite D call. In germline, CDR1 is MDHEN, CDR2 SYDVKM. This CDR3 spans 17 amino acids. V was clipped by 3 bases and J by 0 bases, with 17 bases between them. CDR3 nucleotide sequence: TGTGCCAGCAGTTTCACCCGAGGGATGGTAATGAACACTGAAGCTTTCTTT. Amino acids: CASSFTRGMVMNTEAFF.

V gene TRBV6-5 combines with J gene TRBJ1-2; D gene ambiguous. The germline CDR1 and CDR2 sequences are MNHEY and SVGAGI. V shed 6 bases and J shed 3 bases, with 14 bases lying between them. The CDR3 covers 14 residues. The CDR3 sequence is CASSQGGADYGYTF. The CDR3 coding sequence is TGTGCCAGCAGCCAAGGTGGCGCGGACTATGGCTACACCTTC.

The CDR3 DNA reads as TGTGCCAGCAGTACAGGGGCCGAGCAGTACTTC. Amino acids: CASSTGAEQYF. This chain uses TRBV6-5 with TRBJ2-7, with TRBD1 matching 7 bases. With V trimmed by 5 bases and J by 6 bases, 1 base remained unmatched. The CDR3 spans 11 residues. The germline gives CDR1 MNHEY, CDR2 SVGAGI.

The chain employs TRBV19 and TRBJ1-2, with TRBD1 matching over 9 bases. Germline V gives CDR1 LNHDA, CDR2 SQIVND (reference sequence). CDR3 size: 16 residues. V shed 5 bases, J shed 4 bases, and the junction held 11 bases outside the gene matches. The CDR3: CASSPGTGQGSYGYTF. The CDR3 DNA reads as TGTGCCAGTAGTCCAGGGACAGGGCAGGGAAGCTATGGCTACACCTTC.